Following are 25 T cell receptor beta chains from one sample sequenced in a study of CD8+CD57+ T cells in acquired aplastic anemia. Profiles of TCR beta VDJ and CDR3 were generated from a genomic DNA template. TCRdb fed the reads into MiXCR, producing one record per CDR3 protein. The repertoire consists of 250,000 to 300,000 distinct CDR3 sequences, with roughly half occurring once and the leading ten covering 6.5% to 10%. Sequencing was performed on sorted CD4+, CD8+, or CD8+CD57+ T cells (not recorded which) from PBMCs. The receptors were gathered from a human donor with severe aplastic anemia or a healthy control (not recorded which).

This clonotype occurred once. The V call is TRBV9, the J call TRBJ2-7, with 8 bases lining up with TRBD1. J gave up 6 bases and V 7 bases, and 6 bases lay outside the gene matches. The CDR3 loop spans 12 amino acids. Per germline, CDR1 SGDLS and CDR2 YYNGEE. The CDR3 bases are TGTGCCAGCGCTGGACAGGGATCCGAGCAGTACTTC. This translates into CASAGQGSEQYF.

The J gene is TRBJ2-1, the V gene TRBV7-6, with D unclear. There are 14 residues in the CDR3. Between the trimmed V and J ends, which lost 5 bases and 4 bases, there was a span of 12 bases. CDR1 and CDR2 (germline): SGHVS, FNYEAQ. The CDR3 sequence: CASSLYLGYNEQFF. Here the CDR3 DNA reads TGTGCCAGCAGCCTCTATCTCGGTTACAATGAGCAGTTCTTC.

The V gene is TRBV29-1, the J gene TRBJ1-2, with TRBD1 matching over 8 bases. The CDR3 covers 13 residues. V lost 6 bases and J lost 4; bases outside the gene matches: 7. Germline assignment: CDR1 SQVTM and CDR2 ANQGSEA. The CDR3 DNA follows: TGCAGCGTCGCGACCGGGACAGGCTATGGCTACACCTTC. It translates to CSVATGTGYGYTF. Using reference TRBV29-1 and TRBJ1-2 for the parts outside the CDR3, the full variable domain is SAVISQKPSRDICQRGTSLTIQCQVDSQVTMMFWYRQQPGQSLTLIATANQGSEATYESGFVIDKFPISRPNLTFSTLTVSNMSPEDSSIYLCSVATGTGYGYTFGSGTRLTVV.

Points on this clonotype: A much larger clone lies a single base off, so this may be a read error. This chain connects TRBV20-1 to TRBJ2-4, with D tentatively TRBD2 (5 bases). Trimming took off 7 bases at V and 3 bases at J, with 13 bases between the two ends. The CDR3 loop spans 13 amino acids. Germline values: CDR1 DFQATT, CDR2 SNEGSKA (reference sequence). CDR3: CSVTGIGKNIQYF. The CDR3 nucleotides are TGCAGTGTTACCGGGATTGGCAAAAACATTCAGTACTTC.

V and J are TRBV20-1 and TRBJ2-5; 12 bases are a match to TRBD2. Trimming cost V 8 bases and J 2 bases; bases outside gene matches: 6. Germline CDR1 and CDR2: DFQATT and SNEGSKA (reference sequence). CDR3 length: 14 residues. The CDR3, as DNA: TGCAGTCTCCGGACTAGCGGGGCGCAAGAGACCCAGTACTTC. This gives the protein CSLRTSGAQETQYF.

The CDR3 is CASTGGGEPGHNTEAFF. The CDR3 bases are TGCGCCAGCACCGGAGGGGGAGAACCGGGACACAACACTGAAGCTTTCTTT. The genes are TRBV10-2 and TRBJ1-1; D is perhaps TRBD1 (6 bases). The ends were cut back, 7 bases at V and 2 bases at J, with 23 bases in the middle. Looked up from germline, CDR1 is WSHSY and CDR2 is SAAADI. This CDR3 has 17 residues.

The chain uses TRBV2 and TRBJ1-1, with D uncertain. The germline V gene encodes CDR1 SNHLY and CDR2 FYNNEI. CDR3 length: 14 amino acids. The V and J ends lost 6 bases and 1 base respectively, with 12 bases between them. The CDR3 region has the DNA TGTGCCAGCAGCTTGGGCTGGTCGAACACTGAAGCTTTCTTT. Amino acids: CASSLGWSNTEAFF. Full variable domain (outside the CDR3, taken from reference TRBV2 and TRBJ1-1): EPEVTQTPSHQVTQMGQEVILRCVPISNHLYFYWYRQILGQKVEFLVSFYNNEISEKSEIFDDQFSVERPDGSNFTLKIRSTKLEDSAMYFCASSLGWSNTEAFFGQGTRLTVV.

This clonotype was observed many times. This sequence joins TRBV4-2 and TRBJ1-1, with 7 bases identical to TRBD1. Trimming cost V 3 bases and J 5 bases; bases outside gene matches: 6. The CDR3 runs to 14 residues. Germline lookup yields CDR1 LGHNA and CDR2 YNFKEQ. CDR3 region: CASSHQQGITEAFF. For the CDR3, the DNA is TGTGCCAGCAGCCACCAACAGGGGATAACTGAAGCTTTCTTT.

The CDR3 DNA reads as TGCAGTGCCCGGGATGGCTACACCTTC. This gives the protein CSARDGYTF. The chain employs TRBV20-1 and TRBJ1-2; D gene ambiguous. This CDR3 has 9 residues. Looked up from germline, CDR1 is DFQATT and CDR2 is SNEGSKA (reference sequence). V was cut by 6 bases and J by 6 bases, with 5 bases left in between.

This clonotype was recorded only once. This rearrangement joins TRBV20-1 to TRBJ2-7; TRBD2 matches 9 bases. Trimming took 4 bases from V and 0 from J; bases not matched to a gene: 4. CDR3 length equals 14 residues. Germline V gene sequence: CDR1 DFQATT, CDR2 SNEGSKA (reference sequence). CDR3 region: CSAIAGGSSYEQYF. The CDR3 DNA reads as TGCAGTGCTATTGCGGGAGGGAGCTCCTACGAGCAGTACTTC.

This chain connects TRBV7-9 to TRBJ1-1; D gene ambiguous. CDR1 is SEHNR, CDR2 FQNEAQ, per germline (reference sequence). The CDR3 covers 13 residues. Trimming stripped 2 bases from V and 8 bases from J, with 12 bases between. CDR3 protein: CASSLLGGQEAFF. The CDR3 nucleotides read TGTGCCAGCAGCTTATTAGGTGGTCAGGAAGCTTTCTTT.

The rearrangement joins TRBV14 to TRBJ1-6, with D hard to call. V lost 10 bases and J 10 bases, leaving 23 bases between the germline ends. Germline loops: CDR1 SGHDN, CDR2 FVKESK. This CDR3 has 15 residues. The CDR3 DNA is TGTGCCACCAAGAGATCTGGGATCGGAAGATCACCCCTCCACTTT. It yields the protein CATKRSGIGRSPLHF.

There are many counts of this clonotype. The CDR3 spells CSASPTYKKETQYF. CDR3 sequence (DNA): TGCAGTGCTAGTCCCACCTACAAGAAAGAGACCCAGTACTTC. The chain has TRBV20-1 and TRBJ2-5; D is ambiguous. Germline CDR1 is DFQATT and CDR2 is SNEGSKA (reference sequence). The CDR3 is 14 amino acids. V lost 3 bases and J lost 3, with 14 bases in between.

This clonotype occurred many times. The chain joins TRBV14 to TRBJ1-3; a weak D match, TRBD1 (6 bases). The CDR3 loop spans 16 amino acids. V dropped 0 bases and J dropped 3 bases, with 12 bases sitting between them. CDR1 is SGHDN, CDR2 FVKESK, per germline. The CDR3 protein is CASSQETPGVGNTIYF. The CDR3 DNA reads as TGTGCCAGCAGCCAAGAGACCCCAGGGGTTGGAAACACCATATATTTT. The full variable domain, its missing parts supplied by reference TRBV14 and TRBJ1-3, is EAGVTQFPSHSVIEKGQTVTLRCDPISGHDNLYWYRRVMGKEIKFLLHFVKESKQDESGMPNNRFLAERTGGTYSTLKVQPAELEDSGVYFCASSQETPGVGNTIYFGEGSWLTVV.

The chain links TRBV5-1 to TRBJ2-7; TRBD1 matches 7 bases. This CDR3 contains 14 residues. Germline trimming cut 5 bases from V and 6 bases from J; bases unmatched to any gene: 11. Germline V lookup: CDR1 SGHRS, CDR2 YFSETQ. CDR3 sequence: CASRPPGGAGEQYF. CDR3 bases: TGCGCCAGCAGGCCTCCAGGGGGAGCTGGCGAGCAGTACTTC.

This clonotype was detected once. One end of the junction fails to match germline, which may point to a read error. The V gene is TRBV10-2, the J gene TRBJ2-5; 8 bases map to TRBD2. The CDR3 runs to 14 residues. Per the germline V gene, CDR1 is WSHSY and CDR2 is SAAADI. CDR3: CASRAVGGGENQYF. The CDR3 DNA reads TGCGCCAGCAGGGCTGTCGGGGGGGGAGAGAACCAGTACTTC.

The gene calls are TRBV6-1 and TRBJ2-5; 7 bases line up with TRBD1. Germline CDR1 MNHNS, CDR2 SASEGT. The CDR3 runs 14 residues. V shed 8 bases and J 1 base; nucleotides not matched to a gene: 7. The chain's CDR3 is CASEKGGSQETQYF. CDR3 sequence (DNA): TGTGCCAGCGAAAAAGGGGGCAGCCAAGAGACCCAGTACTTC.

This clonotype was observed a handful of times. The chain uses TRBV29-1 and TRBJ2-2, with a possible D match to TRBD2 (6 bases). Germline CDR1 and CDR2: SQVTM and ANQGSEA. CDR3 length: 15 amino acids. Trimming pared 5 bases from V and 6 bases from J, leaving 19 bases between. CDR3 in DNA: TGCAGCGTTCAGGTGGGGGGTGCGGGTCCCGGGGAGCTGTTTTTT. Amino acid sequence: CSVQVGGAGPGELFF.

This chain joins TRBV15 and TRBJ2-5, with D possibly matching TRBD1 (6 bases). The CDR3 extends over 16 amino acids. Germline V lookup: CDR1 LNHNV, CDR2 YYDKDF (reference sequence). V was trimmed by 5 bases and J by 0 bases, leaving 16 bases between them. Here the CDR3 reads CATSQLRGRYQETQYF. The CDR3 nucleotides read TGTGCCACCAGCCAGCTCAGGGGCCGATACCAAGAGACCCAGTACTTC.

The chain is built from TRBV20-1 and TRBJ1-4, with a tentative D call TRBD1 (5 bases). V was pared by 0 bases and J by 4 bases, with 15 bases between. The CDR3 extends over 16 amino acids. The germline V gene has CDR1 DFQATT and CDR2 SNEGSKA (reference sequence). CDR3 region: CSARDPRQGVNEKLFF. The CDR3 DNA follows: TGCAGTGCTAGAGATCCCCGGCAGGGCGTTAATGAAAAACTGTTTTTT.

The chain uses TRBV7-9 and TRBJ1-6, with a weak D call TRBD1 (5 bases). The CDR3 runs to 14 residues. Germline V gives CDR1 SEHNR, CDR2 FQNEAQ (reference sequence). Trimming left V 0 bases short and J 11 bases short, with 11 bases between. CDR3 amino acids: CASSLAQDTPPLHF. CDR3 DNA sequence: TGTGCCAGCAGCTTAGCGCAGGACACCCCACCCCTCCACTTT.

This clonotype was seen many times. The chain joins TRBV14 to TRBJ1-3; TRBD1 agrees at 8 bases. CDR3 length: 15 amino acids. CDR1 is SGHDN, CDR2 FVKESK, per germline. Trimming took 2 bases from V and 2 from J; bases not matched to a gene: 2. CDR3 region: CASSQRTGTGNTIYF. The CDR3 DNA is TGTGCCAGCAGCCAAAGGACAGGGACTGGAAACACCATATATTTT.

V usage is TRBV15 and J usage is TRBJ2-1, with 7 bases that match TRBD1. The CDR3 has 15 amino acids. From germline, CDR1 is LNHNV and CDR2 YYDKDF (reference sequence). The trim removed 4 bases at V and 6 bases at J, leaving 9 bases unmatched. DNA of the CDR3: TGTGCCACCAGCAAGGTTACAGGGGTCGCCAATGAGCAGTTCTTC. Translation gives CATSKVTGVANEQFF.

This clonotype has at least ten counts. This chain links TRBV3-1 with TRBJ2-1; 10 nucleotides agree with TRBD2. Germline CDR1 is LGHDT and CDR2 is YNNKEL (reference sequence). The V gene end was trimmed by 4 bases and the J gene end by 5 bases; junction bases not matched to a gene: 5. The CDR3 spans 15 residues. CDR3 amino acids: CASSPLLAGDNEQFF. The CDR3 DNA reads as TGTGCCAGCAGCCCTCTTCTAGCGGGGGACAATGAGCAGTTCTTC.

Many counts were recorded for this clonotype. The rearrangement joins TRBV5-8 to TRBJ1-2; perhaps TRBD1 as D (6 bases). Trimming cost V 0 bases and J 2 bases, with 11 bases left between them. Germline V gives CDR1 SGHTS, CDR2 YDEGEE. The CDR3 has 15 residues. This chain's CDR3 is CASSLDGGGNYGYTF. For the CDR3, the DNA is TGTGCCAGCAGCTTGGACGGAGGGGGGAACTATGGCTACACCTTC. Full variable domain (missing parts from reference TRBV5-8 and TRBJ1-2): EAGVTQSPTHLIKTRGQQATLRCSPISGHTSVYWYQQALGLGLQFLLWYDEGEERNRGNFPPRFSGRQFPNYSSELNVNALELEDSALYLCASSLDGGGNYGYTFGSGTRLTVV.